This TCR beta chain derives from a study of T-cell memory formation after mild COVID-19. Study details: Clustering of TCRs was largely donor specific. Study-wide points: Prior to infection, memory already included some responding clones, suggesting cross-reactive memory joined. Second-wave clones with a day 37 peak had unconfirmed SARS-CoV-2 specificity.

Germline V lookup: CDR1 LGHNA, CDR2 YSLEER. This CDR3 contains 15 residues. V gave up 2 bases and J gave up 5 bases, with 10 bases separating them. Using constant-segment primers, 5'RACE produced TCR alpha and TCR beta cDNA libraries carrying sample barcodes and UMIs. TCRdb ran MiXCR on the 5' RACE reads and lists one entry per CDR3 protein. In the table there are around 410,000 distinct CDR3 sequences, more than 20% of which are singletons. For this clonotype: What it recognizes is unknown.

Source material: PBMCs or a T cell subset sorted from them (not recorded which). The clonotype was recovered from an adult woman who had mild COVID-19 (a few samples of this study predate the infection). Cell type and time point are not known. V and J are TRBV4-3 and TRBJ1-6, with unresolved D. CDR3 coding DNA: TGCGCCAGCAGCCAATCCCTCCGTAATAATTCACCCCTCCACTTT. Translating gives CASSQSLRNNSPLHF.